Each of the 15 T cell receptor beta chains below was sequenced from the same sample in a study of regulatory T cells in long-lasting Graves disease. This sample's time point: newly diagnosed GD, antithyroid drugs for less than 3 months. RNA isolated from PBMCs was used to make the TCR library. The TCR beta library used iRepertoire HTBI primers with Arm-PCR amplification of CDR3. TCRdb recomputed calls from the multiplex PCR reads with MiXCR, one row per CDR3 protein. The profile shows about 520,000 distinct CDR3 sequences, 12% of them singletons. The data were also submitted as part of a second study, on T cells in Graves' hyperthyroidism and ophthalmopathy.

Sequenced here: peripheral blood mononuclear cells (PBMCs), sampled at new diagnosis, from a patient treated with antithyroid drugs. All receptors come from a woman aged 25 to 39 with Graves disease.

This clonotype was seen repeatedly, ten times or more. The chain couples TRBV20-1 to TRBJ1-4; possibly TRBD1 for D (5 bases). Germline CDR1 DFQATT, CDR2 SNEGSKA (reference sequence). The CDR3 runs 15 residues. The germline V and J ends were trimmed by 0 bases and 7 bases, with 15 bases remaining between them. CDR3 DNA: TGCAGTGCTAGAGATCAGCAGGGTATGAGTGAAAAACTGTTTTTT. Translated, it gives CSARDQQGMSEKLFF.

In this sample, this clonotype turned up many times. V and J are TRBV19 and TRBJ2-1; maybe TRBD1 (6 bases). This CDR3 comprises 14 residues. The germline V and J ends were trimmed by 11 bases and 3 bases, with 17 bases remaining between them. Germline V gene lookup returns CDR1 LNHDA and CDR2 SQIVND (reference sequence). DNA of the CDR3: TGTGCCTATTTAACAGGGCAGATCTACAATGAGCAGTTCTTC. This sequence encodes CAYLTGQIYNEQFF.

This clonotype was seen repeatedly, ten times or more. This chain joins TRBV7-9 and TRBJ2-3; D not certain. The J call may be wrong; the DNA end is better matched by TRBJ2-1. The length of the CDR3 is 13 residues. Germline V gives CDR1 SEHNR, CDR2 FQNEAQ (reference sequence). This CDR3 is CASSREVTPEQFF. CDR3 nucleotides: TGTGCCAGCAGCCGAGAGGTTACCCCAGAGCAGTTCTTC.

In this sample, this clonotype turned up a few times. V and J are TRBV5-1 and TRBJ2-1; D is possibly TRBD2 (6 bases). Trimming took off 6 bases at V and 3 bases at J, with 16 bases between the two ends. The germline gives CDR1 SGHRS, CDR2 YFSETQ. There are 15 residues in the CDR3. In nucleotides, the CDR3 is TGCGCCAGCACCCTTCGGGAGCCAGGCTACAATGAGCAGTTCTTC. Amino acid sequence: CASTLREPGYNEQFF.

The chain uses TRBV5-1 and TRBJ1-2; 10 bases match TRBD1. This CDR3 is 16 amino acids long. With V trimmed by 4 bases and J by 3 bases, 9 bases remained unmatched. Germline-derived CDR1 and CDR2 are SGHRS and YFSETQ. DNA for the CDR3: TGCGCCAGCAGCCCGAAGACAGGGGGCTCGGACTATGGCTACACCTTC. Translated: CASSPKTGGSDYGYTF. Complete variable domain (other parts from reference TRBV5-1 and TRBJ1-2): KAGVTQTPRYLIKTRGQQVTLSCSPISGHRSVSWYQQTPGQGLQFLFEYFSETQRNKGNFPGRFSGRQFSNSRSEMNVSTLELGDSALYLCASSPKTGGSDYGYTFGSGTRLTVV.

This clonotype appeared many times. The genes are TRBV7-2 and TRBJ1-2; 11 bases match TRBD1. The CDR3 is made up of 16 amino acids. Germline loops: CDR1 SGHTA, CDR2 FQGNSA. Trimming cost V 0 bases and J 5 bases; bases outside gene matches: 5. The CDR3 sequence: CASSLALGQGAYGYTF. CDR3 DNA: TGTGCCAGCAGCTTAGCGCTCGGACAGGGGGCATATGGCTACACCTTC.

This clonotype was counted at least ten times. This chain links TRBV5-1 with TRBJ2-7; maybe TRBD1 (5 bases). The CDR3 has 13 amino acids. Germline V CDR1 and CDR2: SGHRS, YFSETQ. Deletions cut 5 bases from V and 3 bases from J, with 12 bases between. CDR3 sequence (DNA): TGCGCCAGCAGAAAGACAGAGTACTACGAGCAGTACTTC. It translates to CASRKTEYYEQYF.

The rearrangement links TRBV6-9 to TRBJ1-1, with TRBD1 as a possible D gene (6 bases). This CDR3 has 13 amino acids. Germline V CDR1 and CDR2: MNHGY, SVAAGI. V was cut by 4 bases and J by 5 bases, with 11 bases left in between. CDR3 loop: CASSSTGRTEAFF. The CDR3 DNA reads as TGTGCCAGCAGTTCCACAGGGAGGACTGAAGCTTTCTTT.

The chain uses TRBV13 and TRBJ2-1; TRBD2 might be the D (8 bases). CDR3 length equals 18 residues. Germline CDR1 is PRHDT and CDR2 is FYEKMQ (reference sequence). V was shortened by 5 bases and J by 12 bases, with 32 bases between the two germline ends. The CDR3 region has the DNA TGTGCCAGCAGCACCCCCCCCCCCGACAGGGCCAACCGGGGGGGGCAGTTCTTC. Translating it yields CASSTPPPDRANRGGQFF.

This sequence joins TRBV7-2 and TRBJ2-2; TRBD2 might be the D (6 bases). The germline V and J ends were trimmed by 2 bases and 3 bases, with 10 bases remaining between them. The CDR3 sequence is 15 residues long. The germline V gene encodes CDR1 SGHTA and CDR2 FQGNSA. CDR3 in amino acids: CASSLLAVDTGELFF. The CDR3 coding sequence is TGTGCCAGCAGCTTATTAGCGGTCGACACCGGGGAGCTGTTTTTT.

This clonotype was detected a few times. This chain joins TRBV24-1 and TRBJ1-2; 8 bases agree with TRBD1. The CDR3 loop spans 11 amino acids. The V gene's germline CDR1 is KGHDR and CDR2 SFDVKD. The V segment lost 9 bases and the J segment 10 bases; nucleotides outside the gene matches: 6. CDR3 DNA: TGTGCCACCCAGGACAGGGACGTCTACACCTTC. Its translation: CATQDRDVYTF.

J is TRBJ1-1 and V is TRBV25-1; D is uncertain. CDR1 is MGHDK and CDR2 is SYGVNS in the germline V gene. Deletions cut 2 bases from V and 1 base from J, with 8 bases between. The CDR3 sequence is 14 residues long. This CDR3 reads CASSEVSSNTEAFF. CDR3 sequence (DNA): TGTGCCAGCAGTGAAGTCTCATCGAACACTGAAGCTTTCTTT.

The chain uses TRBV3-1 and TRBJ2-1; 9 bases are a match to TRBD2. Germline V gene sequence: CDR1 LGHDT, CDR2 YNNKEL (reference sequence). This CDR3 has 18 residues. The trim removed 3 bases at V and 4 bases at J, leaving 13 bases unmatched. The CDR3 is CASSHKIRRLAEYNEQFF. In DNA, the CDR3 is TGTGCCAGCAGCCACAAGATCCGGCGACTAGCGGAGTACAATGAGCAGTTCTTC.

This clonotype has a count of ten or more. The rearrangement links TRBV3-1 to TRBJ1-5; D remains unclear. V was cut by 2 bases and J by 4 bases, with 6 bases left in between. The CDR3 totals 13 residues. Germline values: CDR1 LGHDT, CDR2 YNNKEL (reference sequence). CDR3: CASSQSPNQPQHF. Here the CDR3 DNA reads TGTGCCAGCAGCCAATCTCCGAATCAGCCCCAGCATTTT.

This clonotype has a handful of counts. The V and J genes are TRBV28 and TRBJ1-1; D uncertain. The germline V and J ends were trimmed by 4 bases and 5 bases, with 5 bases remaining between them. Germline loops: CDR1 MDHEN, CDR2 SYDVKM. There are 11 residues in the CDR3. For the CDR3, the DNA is TGTGCCAGCAGTTGGAGGACTGAAGCTTTCTTT. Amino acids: CASSWRTEAFF.